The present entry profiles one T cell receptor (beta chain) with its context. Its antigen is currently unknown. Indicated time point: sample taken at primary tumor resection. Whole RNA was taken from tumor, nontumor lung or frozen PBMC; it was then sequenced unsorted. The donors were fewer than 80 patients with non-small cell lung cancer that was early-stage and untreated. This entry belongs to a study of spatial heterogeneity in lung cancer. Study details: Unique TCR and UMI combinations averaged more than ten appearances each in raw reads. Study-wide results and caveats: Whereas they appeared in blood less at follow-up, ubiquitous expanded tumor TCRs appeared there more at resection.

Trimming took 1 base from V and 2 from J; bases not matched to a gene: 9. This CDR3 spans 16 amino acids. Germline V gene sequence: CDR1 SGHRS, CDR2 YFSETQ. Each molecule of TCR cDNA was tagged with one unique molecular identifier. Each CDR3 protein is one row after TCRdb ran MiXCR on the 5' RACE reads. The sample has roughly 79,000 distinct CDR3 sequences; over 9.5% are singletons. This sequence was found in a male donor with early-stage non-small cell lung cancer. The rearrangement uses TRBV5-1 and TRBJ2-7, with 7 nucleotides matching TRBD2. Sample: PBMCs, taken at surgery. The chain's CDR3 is CASSLPGTIVPYEQYF. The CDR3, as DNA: TGCGCCAGCAGCTTGCCCGGGACTATAGTCCCCTACGAGCAGTACTTC. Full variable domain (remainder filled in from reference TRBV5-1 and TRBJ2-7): KAGVTQTPRYLIKTRGQQVTLSCSPISGHRSVSWYQQTPGQGLQFLFEYFSETQRNKGNFPGRFSGRQFSNSRSEMNVSTLELGDSALYLCASSLPGTIVPYEQYFGPGTRLTVT.